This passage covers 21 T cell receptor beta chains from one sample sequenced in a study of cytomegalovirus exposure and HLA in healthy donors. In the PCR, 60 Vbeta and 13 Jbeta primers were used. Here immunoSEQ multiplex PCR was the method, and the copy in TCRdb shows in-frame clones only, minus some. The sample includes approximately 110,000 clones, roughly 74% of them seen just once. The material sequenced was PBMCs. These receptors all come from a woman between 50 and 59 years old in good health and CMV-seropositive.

DNA of the CDR3: TGTGCCAGCAGTTTTGGAGCTAACTATGGCTACACCTTC. It is translated as CASSFGANYGYTF. The chain has TRBV27 and TRBJ1-2; D not resolved. The germline gives CDR1 MNHEY, CDR2 SMNVEV (reference sequence). V dropped 3 bases and J dropped 0 bases, with 5 bases sitting between them. The CDR3 runs 13 residues.

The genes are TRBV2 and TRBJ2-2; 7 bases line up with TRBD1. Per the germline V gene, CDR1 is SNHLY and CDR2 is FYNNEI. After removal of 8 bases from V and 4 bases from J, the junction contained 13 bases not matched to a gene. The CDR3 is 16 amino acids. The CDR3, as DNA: TGTGCCAGCCTGCAAGTCAGGGGGTCGATCACCGGGGAGCTGTTTTTT. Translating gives CASLQVRGSITGELFF. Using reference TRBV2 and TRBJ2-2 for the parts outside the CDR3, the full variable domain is EPEVTQTPSHQVTQMGQEVILRCVPISNHLYFYWYRQILGQKVEFLVSFYNNEISEKSEIFDDQFSVERPDGSNFTLKIRSTKLEDSAMYFCASLQVRGSITGELFFGEGSRLTVL.

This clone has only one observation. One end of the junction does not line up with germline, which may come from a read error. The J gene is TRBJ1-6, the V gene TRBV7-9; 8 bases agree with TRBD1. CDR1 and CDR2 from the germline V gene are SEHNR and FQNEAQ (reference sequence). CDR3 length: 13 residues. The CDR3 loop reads CSSTGQGRIPLHF. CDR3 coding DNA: TGTTCCAGCACAGGACAGGGAAGAATCCCCCTCCACTTT.

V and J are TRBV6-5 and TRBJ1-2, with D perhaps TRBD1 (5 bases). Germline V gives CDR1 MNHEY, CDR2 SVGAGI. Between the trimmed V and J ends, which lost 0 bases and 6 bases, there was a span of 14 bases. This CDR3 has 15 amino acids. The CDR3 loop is CASSYSRQPPHGYTF. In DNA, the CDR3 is TGTGCCAGCAGTTACTCGAGACAGCCTCCCCATGGCTACACCTTC.

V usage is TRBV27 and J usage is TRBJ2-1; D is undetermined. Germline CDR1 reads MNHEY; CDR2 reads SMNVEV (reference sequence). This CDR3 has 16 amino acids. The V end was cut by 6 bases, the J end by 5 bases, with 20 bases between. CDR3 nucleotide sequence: TGTGCCAGCAGCCTACTATTAGCCGTCCATAACAATGAGCAGTTCTTC. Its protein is CASSLLLAVHNNEQFF.

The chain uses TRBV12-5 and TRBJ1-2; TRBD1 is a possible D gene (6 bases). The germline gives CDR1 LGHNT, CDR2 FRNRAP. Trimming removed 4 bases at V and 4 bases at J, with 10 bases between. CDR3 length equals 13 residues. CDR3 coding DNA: TGTGCTAGTGGTTCGGACAGCTCCTATGGCTACACCTTC. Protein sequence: CASGSDSSYGYTF.

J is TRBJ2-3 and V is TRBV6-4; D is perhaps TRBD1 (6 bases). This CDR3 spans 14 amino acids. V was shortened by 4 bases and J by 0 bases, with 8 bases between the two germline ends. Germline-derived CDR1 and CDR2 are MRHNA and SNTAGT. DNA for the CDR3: TGTGCCAGCAGTGCGGACAGCAGCACAGATACGCAGTATTTT. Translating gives CASSADSSTDTQYF.

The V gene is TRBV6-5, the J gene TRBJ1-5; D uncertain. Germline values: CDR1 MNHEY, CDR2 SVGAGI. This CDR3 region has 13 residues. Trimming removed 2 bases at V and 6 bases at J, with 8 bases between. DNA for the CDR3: TGTGCCAGCAGTTACAGGGAGGGTCAGCCCCAGCATTTT. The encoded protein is CASSYREGQPQHF.

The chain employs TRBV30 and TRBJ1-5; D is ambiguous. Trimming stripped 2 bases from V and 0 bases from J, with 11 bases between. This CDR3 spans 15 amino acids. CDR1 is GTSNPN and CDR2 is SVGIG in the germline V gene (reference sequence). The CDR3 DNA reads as TGTGCCTGGAGTACGGCAGCTAGTAGCAATCAGCCCCAGCATTTT. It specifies CAWSTAASSNQPQHF. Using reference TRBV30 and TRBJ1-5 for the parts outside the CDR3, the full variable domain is SQTIHQWPATLVQPVGSPLSLECTVEGTSNPNLYWYRQAAGRGLQLLFYSVGIGQISSEVPQNLSASRPQDRQFILSSKKLLLSDSGFYLCAWSTAASSNQPQHFGDGTRLSIL.

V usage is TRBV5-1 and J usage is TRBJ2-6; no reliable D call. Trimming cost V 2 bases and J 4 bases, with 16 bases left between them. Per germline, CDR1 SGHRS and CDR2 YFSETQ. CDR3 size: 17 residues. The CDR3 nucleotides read TGCGCCAGCAGCTTCAGGCTTTTAGTTGTCGGGGCCAACGTCCTGACTTTC. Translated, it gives CASSFRLLVVGANVLTF.

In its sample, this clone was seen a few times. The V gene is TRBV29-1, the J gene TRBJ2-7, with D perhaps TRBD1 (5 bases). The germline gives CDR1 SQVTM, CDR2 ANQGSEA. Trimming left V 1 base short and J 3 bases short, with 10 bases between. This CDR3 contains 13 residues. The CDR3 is CSVEGGPFYEQYF. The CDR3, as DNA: TGCAGCGTTGAAGGGGGCCCCTTCTACGAGCAGTACTTC.

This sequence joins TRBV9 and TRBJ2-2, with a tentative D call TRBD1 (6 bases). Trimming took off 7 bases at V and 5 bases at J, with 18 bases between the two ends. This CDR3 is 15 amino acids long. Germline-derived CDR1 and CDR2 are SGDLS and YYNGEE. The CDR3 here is CASGTGNVVTGELFF. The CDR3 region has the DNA TGTGCCAGCGGAACAGGGAATGTAGTGACCGGGGAGCTGTTTTTT.

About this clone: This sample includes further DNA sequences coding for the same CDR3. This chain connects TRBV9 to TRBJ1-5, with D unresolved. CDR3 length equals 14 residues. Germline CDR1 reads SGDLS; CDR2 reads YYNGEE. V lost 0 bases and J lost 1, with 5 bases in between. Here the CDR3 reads CASSVGGSNQPQHF. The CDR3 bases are TGTGCCAGCAGCGTAGGCGGAAGCAATCAGCCCCAGCATTTT.

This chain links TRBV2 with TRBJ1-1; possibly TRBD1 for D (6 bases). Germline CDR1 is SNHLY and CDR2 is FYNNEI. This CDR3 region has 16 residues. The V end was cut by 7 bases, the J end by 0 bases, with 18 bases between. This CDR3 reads CASKERVEGVNTEAFF. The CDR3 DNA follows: TGTGCCAGCAAGGAGAGGGTCGAGGGGGTGAACACTGAAGCTTTCTTT.

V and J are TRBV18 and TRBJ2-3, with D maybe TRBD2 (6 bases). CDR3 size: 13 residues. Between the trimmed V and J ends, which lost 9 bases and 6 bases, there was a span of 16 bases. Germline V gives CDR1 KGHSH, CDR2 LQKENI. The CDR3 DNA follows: TGTGCCAGTGTCTCGCCTGGGGGGGATACGCAGTATTTT. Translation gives CASVSPGGDTQYF.

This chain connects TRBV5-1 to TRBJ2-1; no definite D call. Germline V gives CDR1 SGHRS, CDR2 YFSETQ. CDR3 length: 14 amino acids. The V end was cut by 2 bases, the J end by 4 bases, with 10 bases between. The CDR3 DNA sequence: TGCGCCAGCAGCTTCAACCGAGATTACAATGAGCAGTTCTTC. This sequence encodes CASSFNRDYNEQFF.

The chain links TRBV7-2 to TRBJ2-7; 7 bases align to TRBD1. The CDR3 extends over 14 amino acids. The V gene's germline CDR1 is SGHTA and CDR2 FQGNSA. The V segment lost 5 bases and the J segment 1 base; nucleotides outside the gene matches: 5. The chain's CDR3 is CASSDRDSSYEQYF. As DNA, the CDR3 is TGTGCCAGCAGCGATCGGGACAGTTCCTACGAGCAGTACTTC.

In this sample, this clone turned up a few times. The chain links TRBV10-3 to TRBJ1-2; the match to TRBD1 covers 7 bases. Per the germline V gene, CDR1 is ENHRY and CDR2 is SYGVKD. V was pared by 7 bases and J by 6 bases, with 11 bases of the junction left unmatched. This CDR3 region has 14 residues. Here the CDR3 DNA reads TGTGCCATCACCATGGACAGGACCAAGGATGGCTACACCTTC. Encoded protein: CAITMDRTKDGYTF.

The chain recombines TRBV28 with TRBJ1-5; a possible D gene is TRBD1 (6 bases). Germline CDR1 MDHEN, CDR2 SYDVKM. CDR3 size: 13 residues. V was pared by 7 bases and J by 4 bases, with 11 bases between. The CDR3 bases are TGTGCCAGCAACGGACAGAGGAATCAGCCCCAGCATTTT. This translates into CASNGQRNQPQHF. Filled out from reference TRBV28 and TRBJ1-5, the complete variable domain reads DVKVTQSSRYLVKRTGEKVFLECVQDMDHENMFWYRQDPGLGLRLIYFSYDVKMKEKGDIPEGYSVSREKKERFSLILESASTNQTSMYLCASNGQRNQPQHFGDGTRLSIL.

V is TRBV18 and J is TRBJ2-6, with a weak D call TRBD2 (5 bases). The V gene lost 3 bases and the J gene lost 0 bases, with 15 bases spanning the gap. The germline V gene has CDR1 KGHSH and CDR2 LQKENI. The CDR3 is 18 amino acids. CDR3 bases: TGTGCCAGCTCACCCCTCGGACTCATCGGCTCTGGGGCCAACGTCCTGACTTTC. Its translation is CASSPLGLIGSGANVLTF.

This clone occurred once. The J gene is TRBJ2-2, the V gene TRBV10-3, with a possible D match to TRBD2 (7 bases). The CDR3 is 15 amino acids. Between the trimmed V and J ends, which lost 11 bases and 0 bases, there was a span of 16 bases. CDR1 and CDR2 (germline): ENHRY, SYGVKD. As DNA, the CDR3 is TGTGCCTCCGGGGCGGGGGCCTCGAACACCGGGGAGCTGTTTTTT. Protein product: CASGAGASNTGELFF.